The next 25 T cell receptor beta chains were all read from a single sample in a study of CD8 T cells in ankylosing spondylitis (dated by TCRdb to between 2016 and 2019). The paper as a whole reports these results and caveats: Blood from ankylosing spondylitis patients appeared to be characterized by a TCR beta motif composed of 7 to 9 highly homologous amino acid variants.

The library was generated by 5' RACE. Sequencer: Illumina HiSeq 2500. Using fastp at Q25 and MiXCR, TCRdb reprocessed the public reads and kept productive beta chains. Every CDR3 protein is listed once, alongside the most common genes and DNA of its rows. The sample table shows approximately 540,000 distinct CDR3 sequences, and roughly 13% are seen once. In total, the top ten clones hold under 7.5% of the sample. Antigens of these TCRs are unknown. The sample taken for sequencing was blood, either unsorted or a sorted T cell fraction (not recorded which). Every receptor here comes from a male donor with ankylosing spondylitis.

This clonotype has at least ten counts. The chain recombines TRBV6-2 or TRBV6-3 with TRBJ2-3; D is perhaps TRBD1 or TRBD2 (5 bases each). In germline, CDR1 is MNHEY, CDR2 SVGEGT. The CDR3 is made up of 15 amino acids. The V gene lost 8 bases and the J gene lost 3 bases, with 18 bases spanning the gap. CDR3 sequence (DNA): TGTGCCAGCCGCACCGGGATCCCAGGGACAGATACGCAGTATTTT. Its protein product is CASRTGIPGTDTQYF.

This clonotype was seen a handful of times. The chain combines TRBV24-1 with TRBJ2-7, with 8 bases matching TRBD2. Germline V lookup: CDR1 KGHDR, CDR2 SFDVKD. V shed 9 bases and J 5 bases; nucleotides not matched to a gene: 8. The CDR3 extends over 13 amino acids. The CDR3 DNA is TGTGCCACCGGGGCGAGCGGGAGCCACGAGCAGTACGTC. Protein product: CATGASGSHEQYV.

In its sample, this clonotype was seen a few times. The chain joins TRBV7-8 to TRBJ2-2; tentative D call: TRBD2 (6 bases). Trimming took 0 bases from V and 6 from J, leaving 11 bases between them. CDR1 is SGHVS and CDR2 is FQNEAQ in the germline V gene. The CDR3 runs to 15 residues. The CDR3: CASSLARDFSGELFF. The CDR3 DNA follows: TGTGCCAGCAGCTTAGCCCGGGACTTCTCCGGGGAGCTGTTTTTT.

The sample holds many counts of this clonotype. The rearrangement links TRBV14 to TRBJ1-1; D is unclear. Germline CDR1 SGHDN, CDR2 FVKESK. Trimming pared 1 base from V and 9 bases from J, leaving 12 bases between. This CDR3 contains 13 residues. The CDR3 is CASSQVPAGKAFF. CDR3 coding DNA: TGTGCCAGCAGCCAAGTCCCCGCGGGTAAAGCTTTCTTT.

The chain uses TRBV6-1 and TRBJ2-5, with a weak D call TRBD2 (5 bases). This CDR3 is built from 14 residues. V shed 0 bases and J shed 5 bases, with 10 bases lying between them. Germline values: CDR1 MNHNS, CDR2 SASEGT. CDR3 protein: CASSEAASRETQYF. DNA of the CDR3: TGTGCCAGCAGTGAAGCGGCTAGCCGGGAGACCCAGTACTTC.

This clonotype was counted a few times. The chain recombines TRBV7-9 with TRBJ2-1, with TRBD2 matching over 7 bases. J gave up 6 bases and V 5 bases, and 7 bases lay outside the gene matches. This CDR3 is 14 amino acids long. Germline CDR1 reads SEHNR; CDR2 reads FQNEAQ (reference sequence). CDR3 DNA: TGTGCCAGCAGCGGCCTGGCTAGCGGCAATGAGCAGTTCTTC. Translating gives CASSGLASGNEQFF.

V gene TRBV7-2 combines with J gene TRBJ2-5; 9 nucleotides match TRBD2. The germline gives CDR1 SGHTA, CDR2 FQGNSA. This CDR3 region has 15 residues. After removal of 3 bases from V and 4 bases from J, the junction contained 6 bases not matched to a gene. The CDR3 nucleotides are TGTGCCAGCAGCTTCGGACTAGCGCTCAGAGAGACCCAGTACTTC. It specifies CASSFGLALRETQYF.

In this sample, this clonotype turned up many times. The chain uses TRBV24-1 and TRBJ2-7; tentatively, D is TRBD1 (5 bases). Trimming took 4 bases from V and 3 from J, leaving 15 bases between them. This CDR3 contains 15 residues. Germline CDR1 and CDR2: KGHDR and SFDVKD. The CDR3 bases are TGTGCCACCAGTGACAATACAGGTACCGGCTACGAGCAGTACTTC. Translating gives CATSDNTGTGYEQYF.

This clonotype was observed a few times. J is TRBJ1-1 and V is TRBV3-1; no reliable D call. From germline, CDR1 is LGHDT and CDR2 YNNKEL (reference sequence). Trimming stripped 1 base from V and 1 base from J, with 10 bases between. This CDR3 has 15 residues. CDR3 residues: CASSQGPHQNTEAFF. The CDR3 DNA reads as TGTGCCAGCAGCCAAGGGCCGCACCAGAACACTGAAGCTTTCTTT.

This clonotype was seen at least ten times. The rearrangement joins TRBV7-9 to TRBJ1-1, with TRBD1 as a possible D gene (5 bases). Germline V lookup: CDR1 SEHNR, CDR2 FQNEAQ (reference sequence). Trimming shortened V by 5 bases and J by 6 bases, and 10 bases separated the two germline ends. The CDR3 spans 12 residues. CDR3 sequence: CASSPGGPEAFF. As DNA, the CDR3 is TGTGCCAGCAGCCCGGGGGGACCTGAAGCTTTCTTT.

The CDR3: CASSRPGGPGELFF. Written as DNA, the CDR3 is TGTGCCAGCAGTCGTCCAGGGGGCCCCGGGGAGCTGTTTTTT. The rearrangement joins TRBV7-9 to TRBJ2-2; 8 bases match TRBD1. V dropped 6 bases and J dropped 6; count of bases not matched to a gene: 6. CDR1 and CDR2 (germline): SEHNR, FQNEAQ (reference sequence). This CDR3 region has 14 residues.

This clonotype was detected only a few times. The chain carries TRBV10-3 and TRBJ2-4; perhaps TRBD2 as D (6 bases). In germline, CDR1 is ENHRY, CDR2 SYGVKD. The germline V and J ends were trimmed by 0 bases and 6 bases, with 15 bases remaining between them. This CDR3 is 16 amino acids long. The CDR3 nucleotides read TGTGCCATCAGTGAGTCGACGACGAATAGCGGAAACATTCAGTACTTC. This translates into CAISESTTNSGNIQYF.

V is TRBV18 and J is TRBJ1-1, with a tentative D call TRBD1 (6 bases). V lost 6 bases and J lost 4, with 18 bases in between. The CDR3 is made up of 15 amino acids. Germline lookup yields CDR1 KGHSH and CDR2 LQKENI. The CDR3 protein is CASSPLPGAPTEAFF. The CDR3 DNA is TGTGCCAGCTCCCCTCTCCCGGGGGCCCCCACTGAAGCTTTCTTT.

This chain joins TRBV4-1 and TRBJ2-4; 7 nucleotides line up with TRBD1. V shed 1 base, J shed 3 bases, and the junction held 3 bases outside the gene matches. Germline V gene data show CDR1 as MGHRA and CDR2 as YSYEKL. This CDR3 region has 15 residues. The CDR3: CASSQGQGDKNIQYF. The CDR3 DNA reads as TGCGCCAGCAGCCAAGGCCAGGGGGACAAAAACATTCAGTACTTC.

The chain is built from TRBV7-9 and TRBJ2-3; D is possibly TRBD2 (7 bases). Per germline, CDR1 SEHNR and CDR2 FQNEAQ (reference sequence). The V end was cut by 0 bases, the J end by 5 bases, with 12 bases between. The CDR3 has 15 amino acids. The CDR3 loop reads CASSLAGGAGDTQYF. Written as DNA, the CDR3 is TGTGCCAGCAGCTTAGCTGGGGGGGCAGGAGATACGCAGTATTTT.

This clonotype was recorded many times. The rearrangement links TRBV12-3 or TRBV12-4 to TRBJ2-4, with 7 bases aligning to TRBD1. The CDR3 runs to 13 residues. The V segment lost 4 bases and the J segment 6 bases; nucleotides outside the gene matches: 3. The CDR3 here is CASSYRDRNIQYF. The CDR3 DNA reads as TGTGCCAGCAGTTACCGGGACAGAAACATTCAGTACTTC.

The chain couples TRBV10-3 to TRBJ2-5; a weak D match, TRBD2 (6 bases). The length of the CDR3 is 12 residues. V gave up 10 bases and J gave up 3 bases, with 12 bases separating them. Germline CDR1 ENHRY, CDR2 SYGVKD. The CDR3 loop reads CATRDWEETQYF. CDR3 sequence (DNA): TGTGCCACTAGGGACTGGGAAGAGACCCAGTACTTC.

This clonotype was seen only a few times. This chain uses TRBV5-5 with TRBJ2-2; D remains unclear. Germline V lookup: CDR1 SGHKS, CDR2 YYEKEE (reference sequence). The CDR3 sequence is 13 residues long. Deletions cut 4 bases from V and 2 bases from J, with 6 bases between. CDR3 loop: CASSILNTGELFF. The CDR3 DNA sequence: TGTGCCAGCAGCATCCTAAACACCGGGGAGCTGTTTTTT.

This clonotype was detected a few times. The CDR3 coding sequence is TGTGCCAGCAGCGCCGGACAGGCCAGGGGAATAAGATCACCCCTCCACTTT. The encoded protein is CASSAGQARGIRSPLHF. The V call is TRBV7-8, the J call TRBJ1-6, with 7 bases fitting TRBD1. CDR1 is SGHVS and CDR2 is FQNEAQ in the germline V gene. This CDR3 contains 17 residues. With V trimmed by 5 bases and J by 10 bases, 17 bases remained unmatched.

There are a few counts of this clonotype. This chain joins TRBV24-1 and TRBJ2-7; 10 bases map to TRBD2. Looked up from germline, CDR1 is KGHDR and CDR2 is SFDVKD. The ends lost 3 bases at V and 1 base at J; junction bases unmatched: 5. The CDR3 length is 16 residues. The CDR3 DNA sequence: TGTGCCACCAGTGATGTACTAGCGGGACCATCCTACGAGCAGTACTTC. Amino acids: CATSDVLAGPSYEQYF.

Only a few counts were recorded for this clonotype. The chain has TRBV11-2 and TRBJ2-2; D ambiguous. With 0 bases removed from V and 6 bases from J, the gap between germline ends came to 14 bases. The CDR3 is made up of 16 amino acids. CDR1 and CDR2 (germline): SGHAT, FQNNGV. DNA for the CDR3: TGTGCCAGCAGCTTAGATCCCAGAAATTCCGCCGGGGAGCTGTTTTTT. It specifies CASSLDPRNSAGELFF.

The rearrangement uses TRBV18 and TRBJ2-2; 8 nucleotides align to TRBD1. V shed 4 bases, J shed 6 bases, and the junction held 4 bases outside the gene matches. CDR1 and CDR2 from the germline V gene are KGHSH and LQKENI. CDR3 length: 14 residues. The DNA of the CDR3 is TGTGCCAGCTCACGTGGACAGGGTCCCGGGGAGCTGTTTTTT. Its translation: CASSRGQGPGELFF.

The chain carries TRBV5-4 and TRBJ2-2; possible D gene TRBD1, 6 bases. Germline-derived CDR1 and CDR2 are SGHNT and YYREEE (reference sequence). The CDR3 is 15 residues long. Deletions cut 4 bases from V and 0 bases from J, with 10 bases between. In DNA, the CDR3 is TGTGCCAGCAGCATAGGGACACCGAACACCGGGGAGCTGTTTTTT. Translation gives CASSIGTPNTGELFF. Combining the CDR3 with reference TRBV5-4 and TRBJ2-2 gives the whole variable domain ETGVTQSPTHLIKTRGQQVTLRCSSQSGHNTVSWYQQALGQGPQFIFQYYREEENGRGNFPPRFSGLQFPNYSSELNVNALELDDSALYLCASSIGTPNTGELFFGEGSRLTVL.

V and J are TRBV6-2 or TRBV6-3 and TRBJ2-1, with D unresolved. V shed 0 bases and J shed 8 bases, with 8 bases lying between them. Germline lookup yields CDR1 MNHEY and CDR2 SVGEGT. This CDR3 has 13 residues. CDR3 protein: CASSYSRIHEQFF. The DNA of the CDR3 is TGTGCCAGCAGTTACTCGAGGATACATGAGCAGTTCTTC.

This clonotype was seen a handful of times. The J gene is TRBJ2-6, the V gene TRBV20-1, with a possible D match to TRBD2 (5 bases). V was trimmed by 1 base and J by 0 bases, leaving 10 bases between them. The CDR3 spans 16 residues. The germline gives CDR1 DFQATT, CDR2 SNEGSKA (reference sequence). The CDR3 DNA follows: TGCAGTGCTAGAGTCACGGGGAGCTCTGGGGCCAACGTCCTGACTTTC. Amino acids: CSARVTGSSGANVLTF.